This paragraph covers one T cell receptor beta chain sequence. Antigen specificity is unknown. These data are taken from a study of early T cells in non-severe SARS-CoV-2 infection. As for the study in general: Chains stayed unpaired after sequencing of bulk RNA from unsorted whole blood. Study-wide results and limits: Clonotype matching in VDJdb favored anti-spike CD8 responses and did not capture private and CD4 specificities.

Germline V gene lookup returns CDR1 LGHNA and CDR2 YNFKEQ. The CDR3 sequence is 18 residues long. V was shortened by 0 bases and J by 0 bases, with 12 bases between the two germline ends. Molecules of cDNA were individually given unique molecular identifiers that were attached to them. TCRdb re-derived calls from the 5' RACE reads in MiXCR, one entry per CDR3 protein. The sample records 25,000 to 35,000 distinct CDR3 sequences, 6% to 7.5% being singletons. The starting material was whole blood, obtained at baseline. The genes are TRBV4-2 and TRBJ2-6; D might be TRBD1 (5 bases). The TCR comes from an adult who was a healthcare worker with PCR-confirmed SARS-CoV-2 infection or an uninfected control (not recorded which). CDR3 sequence (DNA): TGTGCCAGCAGCCAAGAGACAGCCCTCATCTCTGGGGCCAACGTCCTGACTTTC. Its translation: CASSQETALISGANVLTF.